Described below is a single T cell receptor beta chain sequence and its context. It lacks a known antigen. No clone much larger than this one lies a single base away; base qualities are absent. This specimen belongs to a study of CD8+CD57+ T cells in acquired aplastic anemia (dated 2018 in TCRdb). Study-wide context: DNA extracted from sorted CD4+ and CD8+ cells had a mean of approximately 3.5 ug, with a range of 0.2 to 27.4 ug. A CD8+CD57+ expansion meant a frequency higher than the mean frequency seen in healthy subjects. What the work shows at the level of the full study, not this receptor alone: CD8+ Simpson's diversity did not differ significantly between patients and healthy controls (P=0.060). Around 28 CD8+ CDR3 sequences were found to be shared between patients and controls, but these sequences appeared to be highly expressed in patients and within the immunodominant clones of the patients.

Genomic DNA served as template for TCR beta VDJ combination and CDR3 sequence profiling. TCR repertoire sequencing was run on an Illumina HiSeq 2000. Regarding the original processing steps: TRBV/TRBJ rearrangement plots, CDR3 size and DJ length profiles, and Simpson's diversity index were used to assess repertoires. The most abundant DNA sequence in the deep sequencing data was taken as the immunodominant clone. CDR3 amino acid sequences were checked for sharing between subjects and were compared against published repertoires and the VDJdb database. TCRdb cleaned the public reads at Q25 with fastp, built clones with MiXCR and kept in-frame beta chains. Rows matching on CDR3 protein sequence are summarized as one entry with the most common DNA and genes. For this entry, the V and J calls and clone size follow TCRdb and not the study's own pipeline. The sample contains around 500,000 distinct CDR3 sequences, approximately 32% of them found a single time. The ten most abundant clones make up around 0.82% of the sample.

Inclusive of the bounding cysteine and phenylalanine, the CDR3 is 17 residues long. Of the read, only the CDR3 DNA is kept; its 51 bases are in frame from base 1. CDR1 LGHNA and CDR2 YNFKEQ were looked up in the germline V gene. At the junction V is shortened by 0 bases and J by 11 bases, with 20 bases in between. The patients picked for sequencing were ones in whom flow cytometry had shown an expansion of CD8+CD57+ cells. All patients had severe acquired aplastic anemia diagnosed by International Study of Aplastic Anemia and Agranulocytosis and Camitta criteria. No patient had received any therapy when blood was sampled. In this study, sorted CD4+ and CD8+ T cells from the blood of healthy subjects and of severe aplastic anemia patients had their TCR repertoires deep-sequenced. Patients were enrolled in the USA under clinicaltrials.gov protocols 00001620, 01623167, 00001397, 00071045, 00081523 and 00961064. Ficoll-Paque density gradient centrifugation was used to isolate peripheral blood mononuclear cells. Before DNA extraction, CD4+ and CD8+ T cells were sorted with FACS or magnetic beads.

The TCR was taken from a human donor with aplastic anemia. The sequenced material came from sorted CD4+, CD8+, or CD8+CD57+ T cells (not recorded which) from PBMCs. In this chain, TRBV4-2 is recombined with TRBJ1-6; the best D guess is TRBD1, with 5 bases matching. The DNA is TGTGCCAGCAGCCAAGAACTTCGAGGGGACCGGGCTCCACCCCTCCACTTT. Translation gives CASSQELRGDRAPPLHF.